Below, 28 T cell receptor beta chains from the same sample are listed, as sequenced in a study of identical twins. TCRdb re-called the 5' RACE reads with MiXCR, one entry per CDR3 protein. The sample yields 400,000 or so distinct CDR3 sequences, roughly 10% seen once. Material: naive T cells sorted from blood. All receptors come from a woman aged 45-60 years in good health.

The chain employs TRBV3-1 and TRBJ1-5; D remains unclear. This CDR3 spans 12 amino acids. Trimming removed 1 base at V and 9 bases at J, with 7 bases between. Germline V gene data show CDR1 as LGHDT and CDR2 as YNNKEL (reference sequence). The CDR3 loop is CASSQGEGPQHF. CDR3 sequence (DNA): TGTGCCAGCAGCCAAGGGGAGGGGCCCCAGCATTTT.

Only a few counts were recorded for this clonotype. The rearrangement uses TRBV14 and TRBJ2-2; 14 bases match TRBD2. Germline loops: CDR1 SGHDN, CDR2 FVKESK. The J segment lost 6 bases and the V segment lost 1 base, leaving 4 bases of the junction unmatched. The CDR3 extends over 17 amino acids. CDR3 region: CASSQVGGLAGAGELFF. Written as DNA, the CDR3 is TGTGCCAGCAGCCAAGTCGGGGGACTAGCGGGAGCCGGGGAGCTGTTTTTT.

This clonotype occurred a few times. This rearrangement joins TRBV27 to TRBJ2-2, with unresolved D. V shed 3 bases and J shed 2 bases, with 7 bases lying between them. CDR1 is MNHEY and CDR2 is SMNVEV in the germline V gene (reference sequence). This CDR3 region has 14 residues. CDR3 region: CASSLGFNTGELFF. Written as DNA, the CDR3 is TGTGCCAGCAGTTTGGGCTTCAACACCGGGGAGCTGTTTTTT.

Many counts were recorded for this clonotype. The chain has TRBV29-1 and TRBJ2-1; the D gene is possibly TRBD1 (6 bases). The CDR3 has 12 amino acids. CDR1 SQVTM and CDR2 ANQGSEA come from the germline V gene. The germline V and J ends were trimmed by 6 bases and 13 bases, with 19 bases remaining between them. The CDR3 here is CSVPGAGGVQFF. The CDR3 coding sequence is TGCAGCGTACCAGGGGCAGGTGGGGTCCAGTTCTTC.

This clonotype was detected only a few times. CDR3 in DNA: TGTGCCAGCAGCTTAGGTGTTAGGGTCTACGAGCAGTACGTC. This sequence encodes CASSLGVRVYEQYV. The chain links TRBV7-8 to TRBJ2-7; D call uncertain. Germline CDR1 reads SGHVS; CDR2 reads FQNEAQ. Between the trimmed V and J ends, which lost 1 base and 3 bases, there was a span of 10 bases. CDR3 length equals 14 residues.

The V gene is TRBV6-5, the J gene TRBJ2-2, with D perhaps given as TRBD1 or TRBD2 (6 bases each). The ends were cut back, 11 bases at V and 8 bases at J, with 18 bases in the middle. Germline V gene data show CDR1 as MNHEY and CDR2 as SVGAGI. This CDR3 comprises 13 residues. CDR3 amino acids: CAVEGGLPGELFF. Written as DNA, the CDR3 is TGTGCCGTAGAGGGGGGCCTTCCAGGGGAGCTGTTTTTT.

The V gene is TRBV29-1, the J gene TRBJ2-1; 12 bases align to TRBD2. Germline CDR1 and CDR2: SQVTM and ANQGSEA. The CDR3 loop spans 16 amino acids. After removal of 4 bases from V and 9 bases from J, the junction contained 13 bases not matched to a gene. The CDR3 loop reads CSVVGPTSGSGIEQFF. CDR3 sequence (DNA): TGCAGCGTTGTTGGCCCGACTAGCGGGAGCGGAATTGAGCAGTTCTTC.

This clonotype turned up a few times. The chain links TRBV5-1 to TRBJ2-1, with 8 bases matching TRBD2. V trimming: 4 bases; J trimming: 8 bases; junction bases outside the gene matches: 8. There are 14 residues in the CDR3. Germline loops: CDR1 SGHRS, CDR2 YFSETQ. The chain's CDR3 is CASSQDGLAYEQFF. DNA of the CDR3: TGCGCCAGCAGCCAAGACGGACTAGCCTATGAGCAGTTCTTC.

This clonotype was counted many times. V gene TRBV2 combines with J gene TRBJ2-3; perhaps D is TRBD1 or TRBD2 (5 bases each). Per the germline V gene, CDR1 is SNHLY and CDR2 is FYNNEI. The CDR3 runs 16 residues. Trimming shortened V by 7 bases and J by 2 bases, and 19 bases separated the two germline ends. The CDR3, as DNA: TGTGCCAGCACCAGGGACGAACCCACTAACACAGATACGCAGTATTTT. Its protein is CASTRDEPTNTDTQYF.

V gene TRBV29-1 combines with J gene TRBJ2-1; 13 bases align to TRBD2. Germline V CDR1 and CDR2: SQVTM, ANQGSEA. This CDR3 is 15 amino acids long. Trimming removed 6 bases from V and 5 bases from J; junction bases left unmatched: 7. The CDR3 protein is CSVLGGLAGHNEQFF. CDR3 nucleotide sequence: TGCAGCGTCCTCGGGGGACTAGCGGGACACAATGAGCAGTTCTTC.

V gene TRBV11-2 combines with J gene TRBJ2-7, with D perhaps being TRBD1 or TRBD2 (7 bases each). The CDR3 runs 17 residues. Germline CDR1 reads SGHAT; CDR2 reads FQNNGV. Trimming took off 4 bases at V and 0 bases at J, with 19 bases between the two ends. CDR3 DNA: TGTGCCAGCAGCTCTATACGCCAGCGGGACAGCTCCTACGAGCAGTACTTC. Residues: CASSSIRQRDSSYEQYF.

A few counts support this clonotype. This rearrangement joins TRBV24-1 to TRBJ1-6; no firm D call. Trimming removed 3 bases at V and 8 bases at J, with 4 bases between. The CDR3 contains 12 residues. Germline V CDR1 and CDR2: KGHDR, SFDVKD. Here the CDR3 DNA reads TGTGCCACCAGTGATCCGGATTCACCCCTCCACTTT. Its protein is CATSDPDSPLHF.

This clonotype was detected many times. The CDR3 spells CASRMRGQVDTQYF. The CDR3, as DNA: TGCGCCAGCAGAATGAGGGGGCAGGTAGATACGCAGTATTTT. The rearrangement joins TRBV5-1 to TRBJ2-3; 7 nucleotides line up with TRBD1. J lost 5 bases, V lost 5 bases, and 8 bases had no gene match. Germline CDR1 and CDR2: SGHRS and YFSETQ. The CDR3 totals 14 residues.

This clonotype has more than one count but fewer than ten. The chain has TRBV12-3 or TRBV12-4 and TRBJ2-7; D is ambiguous. CDR3 length equals 15 residues. Deletions cut 3 bases from V and 6 bases from J, with 18 bases between. The CDR3 sequence is CASSFLVGSSAEQYF. CDR3 coding DNA: TGTGCCAGCAGTTTCCTAGTGGGTTCGTCGGCCGAGCAGTACTTC.

This clonotype was seen repeatedly, ten times or more. The V call is TRBV5-5, the J call TRBJ2-3; D perhaps matches TRBD2 (6 bases). This CDR3 region has 15 residues. V dropped 4 bases and J dropped 0 bases, with 12 bases sitting between them. The germline V gene encodes CDR1 SGHKS and CDR2 YYEKEE (reference sequence). CDR3 DNA: TGTGCCAGCAGCATTAGCGGCGCTAGCACAGATACGCAGTATTTT. Its protein product is CASSISGASTDTQYF.

The CDR3 loop reads CASSQGYSHHEQYV. The CDR3 coding sequence is TGTGCCAGCAGCCAGGGATACAGTCACCACGAGCAGTACGTC. The chain uses TRBV3-1 and TRBJ2-7; D not resolved. Germline V gene sequence: CDR1 LGHDT, CDR2 YNNKEL (reference sequence). V shed 3 bases and J shed 5 bases, with 14 bases lying between them. CDR3 length: 14 amino acids.

Concerning this clonotype itself: At one boundary the junction diverges from the germline segment, which might be a read error. The J gene is TRBJ1-2, the V gene TRBV11-2; TRBD1 might be the D (6 bases). This CDR3 region has 14 residues. Germline loops: CDR1 SGHAT, CDR2 FQNNGV. The CDR3 nucleotides are TGCGCCAGCAGTTTACTCAGGGGAACCCCTGGCTACACCTTC. As protein: CASSLLRGTPGYTF.

The CDR3 loop is CASSLASGGTGYNEQFF. As DNA, the CDR3 is TGTGCCAGCAGCTTGGCCTCGGGCGGGACGGGATACAATGAGCAGTTCTTC. This chain joins TRBV5-5 and TRBJ2-1, with D perhaps TRBD2 (6 bases). This CDR3 has 17 amino acids. The V gene's germline CDR1 is SGHKS and CDR2 YYEKEE (reference sequence). Deletions cut 0 bases from V and 4 bases from J, with 17 bases between.

The table lists this clonotype with many counts. V and J are TRBV10-3 and TRBJ2-2; D is uncertain. This CDR3 spans 17 amino acids. Trimming shortened V by 2 bases and J by 6 bases, and 19 bases separated the two germline ends. Germline V gene data show CDR1 as ENHRY and CDR2 as SYGVKD. The CDR3 spells CAISERGASINAGELFF. CDR3 nucleotide sequence: TGTGCCATCAGTGAGAGAGGAGCAAGCATCAACGCCGGGGAGCTGTTTTTT.

At least ten counts were recorded for this clonotype. The chain carries TRBV12-3 or TRBV12-4 and TRBJ1-2; 10 bases are a match to TRBD1. The CDR3 runs 13 residues. V trimming: 4 bases; J trimming: 8 bases; junction bases outside the gene matches: 4. The CDR3 DNA is TGTGCCAGCAGTTCGTTGACAGGGGGCGGCTACACCTTC. Its protein is CASSSLTGGGYTF.

This clonotype was seen only a few times. This sequence joins TRBV27 and TRBJ2-1; no clear D gene. The CDR3 has 15 residues. Per the germline V gene, CDR1 is MNHEY and CDR2 is SMNVEV (reference sequence). The V end was cut by 5 bases, the J end by 4 bases, with 15 bases between. The CDR3 region is CASSGFPRLYNEQFF. DNA of the CDR3: TGTGCCAGCAGTGGATTCCCCCGGTTGTACAATGAGCAGTTCTTC.

This clonotype was counted at least ten times. J is TRBJ2-1 and V is TRBV2; 7 nucleotides align to TRBD2. In germline, CDR1 is SNHLY, CDR2 FYNNEI. V shed 6 bases, J shed 7 bases, and the junction held 6 bases outside the gene matches. This CDR3 contains 13 residues. This CDR3 is CASRAGAGNEQFF. The CDR3 region has the DNA TGTGCCAGCAGGGCGGGAGCTGGGAATGAGCAGTTCTTC.

In this sample, this clonotype turned up a few times. As DNA, the CDR3 is TGTGCCAGCAGTTCCCACCTAGCGGGAGGTACAGATACGCAGTATTTT. Its protein is CASSSHLAGGTDTQYF. This chain joins TRBV12-3 or TRBV12-4 and TRBJ2-3, with TRBD2 matching over 11 bases. The CDR3 covers 16 residues. V lost 4 bases, J lost 3 bases, and 6 bases stayed unmatched.

This clonotype was observed a few times. V and J are TRBV3-1 and TRBJ2-4; the match to TRBD1 covers 8 bases. In germline, CDR1 is LGHDT, CDR2 YNNKEL (reference sequence). The CDR3 length is 14 residues. The V and J ends lost 5 bases and 8 bases, in that order; junction bases with no gene match: 8. CDR3: CASSMPGQADIQYF. CDR3 DNA sequence: TGTGCCAGCAGCATGCCGGGACAGGCAGACATTCAGTACTTC.

This clonotype was counted many times. This sequence joins TRBV5-1 and TRBJ2-2, with 11 positions matching TRBD2. The germline gives CDR1 SGHRS, CDR2 YFSETQ. The CDR3 is made up of 16 amino acids. V gave up 4 bases and J gave up 4 bases; unmatched junction bases: 6. CDR3 sequence: CASSRSGRAGTGELFF. CDR3 bases: TGCGCCAGCAGCCGTAGCGGGAGGGCCGGCACCGGGGAGCTGTTTTTT.

The rearrangement joins TRBV7-2 to TRBJ2-4; tentative D call: TRBD1 (7 bases). The CDR3 has 15 residues. V shed 6 bases and J shed 7 bases, with 19 bases lying between them. CDR1 is SGHTA and CDR2 is FQGNSA in the germline V gene. This CDR3 reads CASSSGGPERNIQYF. Written as DNA, the CDR3 is TGTGCCAGCAGTTCAGGGGGGCCCGAGAGGAACATTCAGTACTTC.

This clonotype was seen more than once but under ten times. The V gene is TRBV7-3, the J gene TRBJ2-2; TRBD2 matches at 10 bases. The germline CDR1 and CDR2 sequences are SGHTA and FQGTGA. This CDR3 contains 15 residues. After removal of 5 bases from V and 13 bases from J, the junction contained 13 bases not matched to a gene. CDR3 amino acids: CASSMGLALPWALFF. As DNA, the CDR3 is TGTGCCAGCAGCATGGGACTAGCGTTGCCGTGGGCGCTGTTTTTT.

This clonotype was counted at least ten times. The chain links TRBV24-1 to TRBJ2-1; 12 bases align to TRBD1. Germline lookup yields CDR1 KGHDR and CDR2 SFDVKD. The CDR3 length is 15 residues. V lost 9 bases to trimming and J lost 8 bases; unmatched junction nucleotides: 10. CDR3 bases: TGTGCCACCTACTCAGGGACAGGGGGCATCGATGAGCAGTTCTTC. Translating it yields CATYSGTGGIDEQFF.